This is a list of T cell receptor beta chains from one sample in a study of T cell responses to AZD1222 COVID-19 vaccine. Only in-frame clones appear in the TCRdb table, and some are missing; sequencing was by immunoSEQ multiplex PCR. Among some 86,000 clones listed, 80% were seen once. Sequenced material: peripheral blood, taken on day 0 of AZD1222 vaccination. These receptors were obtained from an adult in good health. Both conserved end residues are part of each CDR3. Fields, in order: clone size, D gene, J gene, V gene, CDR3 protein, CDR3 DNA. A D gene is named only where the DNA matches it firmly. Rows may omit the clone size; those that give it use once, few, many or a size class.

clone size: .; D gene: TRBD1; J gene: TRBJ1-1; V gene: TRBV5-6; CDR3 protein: CASSIRDRSTEAFF; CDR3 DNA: TGTGCCAGCAGCATCCGGGACAGGTCTACTGAAGCTTTCTTT
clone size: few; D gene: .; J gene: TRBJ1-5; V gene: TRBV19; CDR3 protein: CASSTQAGQPQHF; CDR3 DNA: TGTGCCAGTAGTACGCAGGCAGGCCAGCCCCAGCATTTT
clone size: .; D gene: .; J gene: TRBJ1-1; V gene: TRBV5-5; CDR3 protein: CASSSMFGATEAFF; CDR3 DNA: TGTGCCAGCAGCTCCATGTTCGGGGCCACTGAAGCTTTCTTT
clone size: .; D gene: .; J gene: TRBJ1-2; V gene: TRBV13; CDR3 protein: CASSLGRGRGNYGYTF; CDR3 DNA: TGTGCCAGCAGCTTAGGAAGGGGGAGAGGAAACTATGGCTACACCTTC
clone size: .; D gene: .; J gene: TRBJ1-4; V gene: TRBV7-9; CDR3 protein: CASSTGRDDEKLFF; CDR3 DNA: TGTGCCAGCAGCACAGGGAGGGATGATGAAAAACTGTTTTTT
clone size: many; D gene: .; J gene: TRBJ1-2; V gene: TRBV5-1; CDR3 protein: CASSSSGGGYGYTF; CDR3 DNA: TGCGCCAGCAGCTCCTCGGGGGGCGGGTATGGCTACACCTTC
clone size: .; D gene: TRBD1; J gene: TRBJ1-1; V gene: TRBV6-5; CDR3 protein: CASKSSGGKNTEAFF; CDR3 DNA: TGTGCCAGCAAATCGTCAGGGGGCAAGAACACTGAAGCTTTCTTT
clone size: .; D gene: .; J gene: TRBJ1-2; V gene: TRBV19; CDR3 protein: CASSISGPGRLANYGYTF; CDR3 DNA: TGTGCCAGTAGTATATCCGGACCGGGCCGATTAGCTAACTATGGCTACACCTTC
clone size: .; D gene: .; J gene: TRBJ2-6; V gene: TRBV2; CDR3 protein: CASIVGPGANVLTF; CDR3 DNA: TGTGCCAGCATCGTAGGACCTGGGGCCAACGTCCTGACTTTC
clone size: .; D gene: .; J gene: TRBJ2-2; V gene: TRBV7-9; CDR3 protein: CASSLSGSNTGELFF; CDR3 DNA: TGTGCCAGCAGCTTGTCGGGGTCGAACACCGGGGAGCTGTTTTTT
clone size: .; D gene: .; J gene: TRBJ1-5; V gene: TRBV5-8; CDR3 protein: CASSLHRGSNQPQHF; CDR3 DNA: TGTGCCAGCAGCTTGCATAGGGGAAGCAATCAGCCCCAGCATTTT
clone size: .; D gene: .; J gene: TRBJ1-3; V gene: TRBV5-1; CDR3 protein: CASSLTAGDTIYF; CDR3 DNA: TGCGCCAGCAGCTTGACCGCTGGGGACACCATATATTTT
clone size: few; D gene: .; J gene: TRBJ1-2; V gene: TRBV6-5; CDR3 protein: CASSYEGGGYGYTF; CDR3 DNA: TGTGCCAGCAGTTACGAGGGGGGTGGCTATGGCTACACCTTC
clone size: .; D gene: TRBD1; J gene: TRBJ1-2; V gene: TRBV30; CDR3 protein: CAWSSGTETNYGYTF; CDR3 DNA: TGTGCCTGGAGTTCCGGGACAGAGACTAACTATGGCTACACCTTC
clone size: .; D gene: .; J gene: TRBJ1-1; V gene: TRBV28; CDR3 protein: CASSLNPGENTEAFF; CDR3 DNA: TGTGCCAGCAGTTTAAACCCCGGAGAGAACACTGAAGCTTTCTTT
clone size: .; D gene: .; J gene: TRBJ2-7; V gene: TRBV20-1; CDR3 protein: CSARDGLVQYF; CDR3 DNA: TGCAGTGCTAGGGACGGTCTCGTGCAGTACTTC
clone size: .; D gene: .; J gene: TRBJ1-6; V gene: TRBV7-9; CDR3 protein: CASSLFGANSPLHF; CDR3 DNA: TGTGCCAGCAGCTTATTCGGGGCCAATTCACCCCTCCACTTT
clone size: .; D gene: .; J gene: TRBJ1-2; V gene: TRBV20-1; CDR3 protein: CSAVEGYGYTF; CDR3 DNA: TGCAGTGCCGTGGAAGGCTATGGCTACACCTTC
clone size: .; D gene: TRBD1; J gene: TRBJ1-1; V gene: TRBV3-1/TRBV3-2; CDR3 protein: CASSQAGGNTEAFF; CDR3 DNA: TGTGCCAGCAGCCAAGCAGGGGGCAACACTGAAGCTTTCTTT
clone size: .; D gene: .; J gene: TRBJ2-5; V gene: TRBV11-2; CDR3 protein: CASSLPFGRGGDQETQYF; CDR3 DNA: TGTGCCAGCAGCTTACCCTTTGGGCGGGGCGGGGACCAAGAGACCCAGTACTTC
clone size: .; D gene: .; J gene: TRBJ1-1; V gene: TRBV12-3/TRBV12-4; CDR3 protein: CASRPGGTTEAFF; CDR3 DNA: TGTGCCAGCAGACCCGGGGGGACAACTGAAGCTTTCTTT
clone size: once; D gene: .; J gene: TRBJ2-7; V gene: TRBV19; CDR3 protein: CASSRGPDRRAEQYF; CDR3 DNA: TGTGCCAGTAGTAGGGGGCCAGACAGGAGGGCCGAGCAGTACTTC
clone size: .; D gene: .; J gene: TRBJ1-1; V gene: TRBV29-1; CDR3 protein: CVYTANTEAFF; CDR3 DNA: TGCGTATACACAGCGAACACTGAAGCTTTCTTT
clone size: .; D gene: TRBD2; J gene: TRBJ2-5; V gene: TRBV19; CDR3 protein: CASMRVAGSQETQYF; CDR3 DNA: TGTGCCAGTATGAGGGTAGCGGGGTCCCAAGAGACCCAGTACTTC
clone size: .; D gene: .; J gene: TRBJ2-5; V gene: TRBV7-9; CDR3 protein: CASSLNPRGTSSTQYF; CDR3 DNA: TGTGCCAGCAGCTTAAACCCTCGTGGGACCTCGAGTACCCAGTACTTC
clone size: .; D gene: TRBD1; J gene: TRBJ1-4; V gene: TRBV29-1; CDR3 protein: CSVGGQGSEKLFF; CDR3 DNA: TGCAGCGTTGGGGGACAGGGGTCTGAAAAACTGTTTTTT
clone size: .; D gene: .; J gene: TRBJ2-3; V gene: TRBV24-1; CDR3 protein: CATSDPDRGTDTQYF; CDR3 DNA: TGTGCCACCAGTGATCCGGACAGAGGCACAGATACGCAGTATTTT
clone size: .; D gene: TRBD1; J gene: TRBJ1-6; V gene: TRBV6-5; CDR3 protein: CASSPDRARRSPLHF; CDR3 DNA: TGTGCCAGCAGTCCGGACAGGGCACGTCGTTCACCCCTCCACTTT
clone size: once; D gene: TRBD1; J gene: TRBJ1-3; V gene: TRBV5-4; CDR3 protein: CASSPGTGISGNTIYF; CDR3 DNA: TGTGCCAGCAGCCCCGGGACAGGGATATCTGGAAACACCATATATTTT
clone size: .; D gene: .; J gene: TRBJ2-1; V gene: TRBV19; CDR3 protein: CASRGESSYNEQFF; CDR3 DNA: TGTGCCAGTAGAGGAGAGAGCTCCTACAATGAGCAGTTCTTC
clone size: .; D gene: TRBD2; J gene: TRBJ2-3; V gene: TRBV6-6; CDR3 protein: CASSSGLAGFTDTQYF; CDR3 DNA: TGTGCCAGCAGTTCGGGTTTAGCGGGGTTCACAGATACGCAGTATTTT
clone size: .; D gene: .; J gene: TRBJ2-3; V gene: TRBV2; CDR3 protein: CASLLAADTQYF; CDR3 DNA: TGTGCCAGCCTTTTGGCGGCAGATACGCAGTATTTT
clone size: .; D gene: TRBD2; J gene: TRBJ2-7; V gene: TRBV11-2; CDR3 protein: CASSSGLAVNYEQYF; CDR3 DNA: TGTGCCAGCAGCTCCGGACTAGCGGTAAACTACGAGCAGTACTTC
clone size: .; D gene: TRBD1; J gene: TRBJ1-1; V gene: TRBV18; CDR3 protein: CASSPARAGGIVSEAFF; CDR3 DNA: TGTGCCAGCTCACCAGCCCGCGCAGGGGGTATAGTGTCTGAAGCTTTCTTT
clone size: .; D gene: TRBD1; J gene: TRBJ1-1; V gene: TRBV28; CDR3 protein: CASITGANTEAFF; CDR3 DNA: TGTGCCAGCATAACAGGGGCGAACACTGAAGCTTTCTTT
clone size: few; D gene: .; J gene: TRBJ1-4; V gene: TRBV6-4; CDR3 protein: CASSDWIPLRNEKLFF; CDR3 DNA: TGTGCCAGCAGTGACTGGATCCCCCTCCGAAATGAAAAACTGTTTTTT
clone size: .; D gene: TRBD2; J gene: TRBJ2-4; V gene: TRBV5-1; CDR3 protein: CASTGGVQNIQYF; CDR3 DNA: TGCGCCAGTACTGGGGGGGTGCAAAACATTCAGTACTTC